The 13 T cell receptor beta chains below were found in one sample sequenced in a study of T cells in localized non-small cell lung cancer. Here immunoSEQ multiplex PCR was the method, and the copy in TCRdb shows in-frame clones only, minus some. The data contain over a thousand clones, about two fifths of them singletons. The material was lung tumor tissue, obtained before any cancer treatment. These receptors came from a woman aged 40 to 75 with stage I lung adenocarcinoma.

The chain links TRBV11-3 to TRBJ2-5; perhaps TRBD2 as D (7 bases). This CDR3 spans 15 amino acids. V gave up 2 bases and J gave up 5 bases, with 15 bases separating them. Germline CDR1 is SGHNT and CDR2 is YENEEA. The CDR3 sequence: CASSLIGAGAETQYF. CDR3 nucleotides: TGTGCCAGCAGCTTAATCGGGGCGGGGGCTGAGACCCAGTACTTC.

The chain uses TRBV29-1 and TRBJ2-3; 7 positions agree with TRBD2. CDR3 length: 13 residues. Per germline, CDR1 SQVTM and CDR2 ANQGSEA. J was trimmed by 6 bases and V by 7 bases; bases with no gene match: 10. The CDR3 here is CSGSREAGDTQYF. The CDR3 DNA reads TGCAGCGGCTCCCGGGAGGCTGGGGATACGCAGTATTTT.

This clone was recorded a few times. J is TRBJ2-1 and V is TRBV11-3, with 13 bases identical to TRBD2. V lost 5 bases and J lost 10; bases outside the gene matches: 5. Germline loops: CDR1 SGHNT, CDR2 YENEEA. CDR3 length: 14 residues. The DNA for the CDR3 is TGTGCCAGCAGCCTAGGGACTAGCGGGGAAGAGCAGTTCTTC. Protein: CASSLGTSGEEQFF.

This clone was counted a few times. The chain employs TRBV11-3 and TRBJ1-3; 7 bases align to TRBD1. CDR1 SGHNT and CDR2 YENEEA come from the germline V gene. V lost 5 bases, J lost 0 bases, and 7 bases stayed unmatched. CDR3 length equals 16 residues. CDR3 in amino acids: CASSDQGGISGNTIYF. The CDR3 nucleotides are TGTGCCAGCAGCGACCAGGGGGGAATCTCTGGAAACACCATATATTTT.

V and J are TRBV10-3 and TRBJ1-3; D is undetermined. Germline loops: CDR1 ENHRY, CDR2 SYGVKD. The V and J ends lost 10 bases and 4 bases respectively, with 17 bases between them. The CDR3 is 14 residues long. CDR3 nucleotide sequence: TGTGCCAGCCCCTCGCAGGCGGCAGGAAACACCATATATTTT. Translated, it gives CASPSQAAGNTIYF.

The gene calls are TRBV29-1 and TRBJ2-5; 13 nucleotides agree with TRBD2. The J segment lost 5 bases and the V segment lost 4 bases, leaving 10 bases of the junction unmatched. Germline values: CDR1 SQVTM, CDR2 ANQGSEA. This CDR3 is built from 16 residues. CDR3 sequence: CSVGGTSGRARETQYF. In nucleotides, the CDR3 is TGCAGCGTTGGGGGAACTAGCGGGAGGGCCCGGGAGACCCAGTACTTC.

This clone is large by share. V gene TRBV29-1 combines with J gene TRBJ2-1, with D unclear. Between the trimmed V and J ends, which lost 6 bases and 0 bases, there was a span of 12 bases. The CDR3 is 14 amino acids. Per germline, CDR1 SQVTM and CDR2 ANQGSEA. This chain's CDR3 is CSVFGYSSYNEQFF. The CDR3 DNA sequence: TGCAGCGTCTTCGGGTACAGCTCCTACAATGAGCAGTTCTTC.

This rearrangement joins TRBV19 to TRBJ2-7, with D perhaps matching TRBD1 (8 bases). V lost 5 bases and J 2 bases, leaving 13 bases between the germline ends. Germline V lookup: CDR1 LNHDA, CDR2 SQIVND (reference sequence). The CDR3 runs to 14 residues. In DNA, the CDR3 is TGTGCCAGTAGTCCACAGGGGGGGGCCTACGAGCAGTACTTC. Translation gives CASSPQGGAYEQYF.

CDR3: CASSLTRLAANTGELFF. As DNA, the CDR3 is TGTGCCAGCAGCTTAACCAGACTAGCCGCGAACACCGGGGAGCTGTTTTTT. The gene calls are TRBV11-3 and TRBJ2-2; 7 bases match TRBD2. The CDR3 consists of 17 residues. Germline trimming cut 2 bases from V and 0 bases from J; bases unmatched to any gene: 6. CDR1 is SGHNT and CDR2 is YENEEA in the germline V gene.

This chain links TRBV14 with TRBJ1-2, with D unresolved. CDR3 size: 14 residues. The germline V gene has CDR1 SGHDN and CDR2 FVKESK. Trimming removed 0 bases from V and 4 bases from J, with 9 bases in between. The CDR3 here is CASSQDLYGYGYTF. DNA for the CDR3: TGTGCCAGCAGCCAAGATCTGTACGGCTATGGCTACACCTTC.

J is TRBJ1-1 and V is TRBV11-3; D might be TRBD1 (5 bases). Germline CDR1 reads SGHNT; CDR2 reads YENEEA. V lost 3 bases and J lost 5, with 19 bases in between. The CDR3 spans 16 residues. The CDR3 region has the DNA TGTGCCAGCAGCTTGGGATACTCTTTAGGGACGACTGAAGCTTTCTTT. Its protein is CASSLGYSLGTTEAFF.

The rearrangement joins TRBV6-8 to TRBJ1-2; possibly TRBD1 for D (6 bases). Per the germline V gene, CDR1 is MNHGY and CDR2 is SAAAGT. CDR3 length: 13 amino acids. The V gene lost 5 bases and the J gene lost 6 bases, with 13 bases spanning the gap. The CDR3 region has the DNA TGTGCCAGCAGTATTATACAGGGAAATGGCTACACCTTC. It codes for CASSIIQGNGYTF.

The chain combines TRBV30 with TRBJ2-5, with TRBD2 matching over 8 bases. The CDR3 has 14 residues. Germline V gene lookup returns CDR1 GTSNPN and CDR2 SVGIG (reference sequence). Trimming took 4 bases from V and 1 from J; bases not matched to a gene: 5. The CDR3 region is CAWKVSGIQETQYF. CDR3 nucleotide sequence: TGTGCCTGGAAAGTTAGCGGGATCCAAGAGACCCAGTACTTC.